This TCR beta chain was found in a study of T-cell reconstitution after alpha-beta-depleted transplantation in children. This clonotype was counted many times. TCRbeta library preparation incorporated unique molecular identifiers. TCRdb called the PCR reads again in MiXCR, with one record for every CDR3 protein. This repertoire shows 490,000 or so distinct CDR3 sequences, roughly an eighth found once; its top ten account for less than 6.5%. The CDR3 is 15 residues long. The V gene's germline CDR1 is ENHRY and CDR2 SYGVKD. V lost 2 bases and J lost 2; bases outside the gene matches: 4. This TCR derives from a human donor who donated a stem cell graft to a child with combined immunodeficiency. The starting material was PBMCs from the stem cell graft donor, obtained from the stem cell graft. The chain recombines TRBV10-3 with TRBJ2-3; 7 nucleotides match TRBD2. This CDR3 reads CAISEPAGPTDTQYF. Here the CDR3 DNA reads TGTGCCATCAGTGAGCCAGCGGGACCCACAGATACGCAGTATTTT.